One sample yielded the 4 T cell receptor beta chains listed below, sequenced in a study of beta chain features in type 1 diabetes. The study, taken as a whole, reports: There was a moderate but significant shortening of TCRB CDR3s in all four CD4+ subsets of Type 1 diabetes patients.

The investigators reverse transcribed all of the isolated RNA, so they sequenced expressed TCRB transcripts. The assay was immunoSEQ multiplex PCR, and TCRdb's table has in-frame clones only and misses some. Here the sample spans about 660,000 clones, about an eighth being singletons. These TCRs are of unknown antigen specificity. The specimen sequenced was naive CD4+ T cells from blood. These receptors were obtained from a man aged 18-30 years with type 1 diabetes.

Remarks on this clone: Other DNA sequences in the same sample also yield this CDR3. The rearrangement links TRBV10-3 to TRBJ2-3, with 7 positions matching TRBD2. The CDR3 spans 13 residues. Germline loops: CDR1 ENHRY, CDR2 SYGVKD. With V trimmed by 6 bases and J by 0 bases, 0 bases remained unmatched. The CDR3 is CAIRGGSTDTQYF. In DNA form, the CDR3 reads TGTGCCATCAGGGGGGGGAGCACAGATACGCAGTATTTT.

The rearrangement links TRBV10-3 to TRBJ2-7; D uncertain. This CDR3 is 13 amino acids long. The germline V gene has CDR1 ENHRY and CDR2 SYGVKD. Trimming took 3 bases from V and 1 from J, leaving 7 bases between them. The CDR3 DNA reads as TGTGCCATCAGTGACAGATCTTCCTACGAGCAGTACTTC. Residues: CAISDRSSYEQYF.

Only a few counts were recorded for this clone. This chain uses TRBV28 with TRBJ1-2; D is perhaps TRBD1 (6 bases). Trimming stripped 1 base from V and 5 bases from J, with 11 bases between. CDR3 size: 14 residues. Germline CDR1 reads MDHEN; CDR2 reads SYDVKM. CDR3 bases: TGTGCCAGCAGTTTATCACAGGGCTCGTATGGCTACACCTTC. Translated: CASSLSQGSYGYTF.

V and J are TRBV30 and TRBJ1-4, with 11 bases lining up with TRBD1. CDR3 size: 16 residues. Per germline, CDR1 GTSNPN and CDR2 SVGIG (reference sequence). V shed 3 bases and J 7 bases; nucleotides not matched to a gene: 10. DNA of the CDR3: TGTGCCTGGAGCGATTTCTCCGGGACAGGGGGTGAAAAACTGTTTTTT. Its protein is CAWSDFSGTGGEKLFF.